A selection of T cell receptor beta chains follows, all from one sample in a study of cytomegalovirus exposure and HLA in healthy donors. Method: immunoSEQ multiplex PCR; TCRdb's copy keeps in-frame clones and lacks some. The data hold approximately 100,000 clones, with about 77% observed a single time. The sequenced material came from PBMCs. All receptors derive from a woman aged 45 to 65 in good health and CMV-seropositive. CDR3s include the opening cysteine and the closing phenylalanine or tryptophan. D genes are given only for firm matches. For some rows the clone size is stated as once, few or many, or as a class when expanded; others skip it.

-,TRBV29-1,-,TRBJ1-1,CSSEAYDTEAFF,TGCAGCTCCGAAGCCTACGACACTGAAGCTTTCTTT
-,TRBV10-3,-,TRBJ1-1,CAISAGRDGTEAFF,TGTGCCATCAGTGCAGGTCGTGATGGCACTGAAGCTTTCTTT
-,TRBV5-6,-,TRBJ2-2,CASSFGAEPGELFF,TGTGCCAGCAGCTTTGGGGCGGAACCCGGGGAGCTGTTTTTT
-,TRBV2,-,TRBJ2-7,CASHGGISYEQYF,TGTGCCAGCCACGGGGGTATCTCCTACGAGCAGTACTTC
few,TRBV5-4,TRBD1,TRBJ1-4,CASSARVDRGNEKLFF,TGTGCCAGCAGCGCGAGGGTTGACAGGGGGAATGAAAAACTGTTTTTT
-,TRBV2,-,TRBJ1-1,CASRREEGVNTEAFF,TGTGCCAGCAGGAGGGAAGAGGGGGTGAACACTGAAGCTTTCTTT
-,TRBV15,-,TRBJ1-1,CATSSLRTGANTEAFF,TGTGCCACCAGCAGCCTAAGGACGGGAGCGAACACTGAAGCTTTCTTT
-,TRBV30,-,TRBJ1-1,CAWSVRHEGNTEAFF,TGTGCCTGGAGTGTAAGACACGAAGGGAACACTGAAGCTTTCTTT
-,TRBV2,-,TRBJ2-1,CASMGRSYNEQFF,TGTGCCAGCATGGGCAGGTCCTACAATGAGCAGTTCTTC
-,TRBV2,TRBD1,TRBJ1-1,CASRDRGLGTEAFF,TGTGCCAGCAGGGACAGGGGGCTCGGGACTGAAGCTTTCTTT
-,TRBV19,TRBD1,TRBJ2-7,CASSMIGGGYEQYF,TGTGCCAGTAGTATGATAGGGGGCGGCTACGAGCAGTACTTC
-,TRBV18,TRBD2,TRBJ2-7,CASSPPSGNHYEQYF,TGTGCCAGCTCACCACCTAGCGGGAATCACTACGAGCAGTACTTC
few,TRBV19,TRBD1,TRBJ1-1,CASSIGTGRVLNTEAFF,TGTGCCAGTAGTATCGGGACAGGAAGGGTTTTGAACACTGAAGCTTTCTTT
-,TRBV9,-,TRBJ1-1,CASSVNWGREAFF,TGTGCCAGCAGCGTAAACTGGGGGCGGGAAGCTTTCTTT
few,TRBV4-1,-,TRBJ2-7,CASSQAGKTYEQYF,TGCGCCAGCAGCCAAGCGGGGAAGACCTACGAGCAGTACTTC
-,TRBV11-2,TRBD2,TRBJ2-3,CASRGTSGGGTQYF,TGTGCCAGCAGGGGAACTAGCGGGGGAGGTACGCAGTATTTT
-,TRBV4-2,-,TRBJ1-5,CASSQVSGNSNQPQHF,TGTGCCAGCAGCCAAGTATCGGGGAATAGCAATCAGCCCCAGCATTTT
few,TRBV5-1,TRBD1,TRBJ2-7,CASSLAGTGIYEQYF,TGCGCCAGCAGCTTGGCCGGGACAGGTATCTACGAGCAGTACTTC
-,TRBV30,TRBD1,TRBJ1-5,CAWKGQGMNNQPQHF,TGTGCCTGGAAGGGACAGGGGATGAACAATCAGCCCCAGCATTTT
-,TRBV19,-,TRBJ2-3,CASSIGRDTTYTDTQYF,TGTGCCAGTAGTATAGGCCGGGACACAACTTACACAGATACGCAGTATTTT
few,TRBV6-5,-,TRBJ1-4,CASRTDSWNEKLFF,TGTGCCAGCAGAACGGACAGTTGGAATGAAAAACTGTTTTTT
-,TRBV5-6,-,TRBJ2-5,CASSLVRAEQETQYF,TGTGCCAGCAGCTTGGTGAGGGCGGAACAAGAGACCCAGTACTTC
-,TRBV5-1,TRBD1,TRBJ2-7,CASSIGTGRYEQYF,TGCGCCAGCAGCATAGGGACAGGGAGGTACGAGCAGTACTTC
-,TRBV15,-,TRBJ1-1,CATSRQINTEAFF,TGTGCCACCAGCAGGCAGATTAACACTGAAGCTTTCTTT
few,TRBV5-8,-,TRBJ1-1,CASSSGMNTEAFF,TGTGCCAGCAGTTCAGGGATGAACACTGAAGCTTTCTTT
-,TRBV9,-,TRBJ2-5,CASSVSPAGETQYF,TGTGCCAGCAGCGTTTCACCTGCAGGGGAGACCCAGTACTTC
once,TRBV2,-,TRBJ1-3,CAIQEGGSGNTIYF,TGTGCCATCCAAGAGGGGGGGTCTGGAAACACCATATATTTT
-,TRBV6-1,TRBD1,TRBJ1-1,CASSEERDSTEAFF,TGTGCCAGCAGTGAAGAACGGGACAGCACTGAAGCTTTCTTT
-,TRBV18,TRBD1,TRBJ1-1,CASSQAGTAGTEAFF,TGTGCCAGCTCACAGGCCGGGACAGCCGGCACTGAAGCTTTCTTT
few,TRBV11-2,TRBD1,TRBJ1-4,CASSLEGTVRGNEKLFF,TGTGCCAGCAGCTTAGAGGGGACAGTACGGGGTAATGAAAAACTGTTTTTT
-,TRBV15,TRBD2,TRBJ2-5,CATSRDRATAGEQYF,TGTGCCACCAGCAGAGATAGGGCAACGGCGGGAGAGCAGTACTTC
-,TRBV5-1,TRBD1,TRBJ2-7,CASSSGGTGGTYEQYF,TGCGCCAGCAGCTCTGGGGGGACAGGGGGCACCTACGAGCAGTACTTC
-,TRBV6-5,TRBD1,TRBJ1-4,CASSRGGAGEKLFF,TGTGCCAGCAGCCGAGGGGGCGCGGGTGAAAAACTGTTTTTT
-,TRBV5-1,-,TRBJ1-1,CASSTQQGMNTEAFF,TGCGCCAGCAGCACGCAACAGGGCATGAACACTGAAGCTTTCTTT
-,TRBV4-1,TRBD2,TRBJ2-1,CASSQDSSGRTTYNEQFF,TGCGCCAGCAGCCAAGACTCTAGCGGGAGGACTACCTACAATGAGCAGTTCTTC
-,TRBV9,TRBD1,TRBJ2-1,CASSTTGAYYNEQFF,TGTGCCAGCAGCACGACAGGGGCCTACTACAATGAGCAGTTCTTC
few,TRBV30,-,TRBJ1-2,CAWGRDNYGYTF,TGTGCCTGGGGCAGGGATAACTATGGCTACACCTTC
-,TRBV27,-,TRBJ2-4,CASSILKTGYGYIQYF,TGTGCCAGCAGTATATTAAAAACAGGTTACGGGTACATTCAGTACTTC
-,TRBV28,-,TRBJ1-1,CASSFEDTEAFF,TGTGCCAGCAGTTTCGAGGACACTGAAGCTTTCTTT
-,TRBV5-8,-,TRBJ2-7,CASRFTREQYF,TGTGCCAGCAGGTTTACCAGGGAACAGTACTTC
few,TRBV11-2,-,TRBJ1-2,CASSLDGGYGYTF,TGTGCCAGCAGCTTAGATGGCGGCTATGGCTACACCTTC
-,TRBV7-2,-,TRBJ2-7,CASSTGYEQYF,TGTGCCAGCAGCACAGGATACGAGCAGTACTTC
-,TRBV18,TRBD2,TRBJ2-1,CASSLGLAGDREQFF,TGTGCCAGCTCGCTGGGACTAGCGGGGGATAGGGAGCAGTTCTTC
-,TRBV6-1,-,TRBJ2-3,CASRRARGHTDTQYF,TGTGCCAGCAGGAGGGCCCGGGGTCACACAGATACGCAGTATTTT
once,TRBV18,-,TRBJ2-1,CASSLLALGDDNEQFF,TGTGCCAGCTCACTTTTAGCCCTAGGAGACGACAATGAGCAGTTCTTC
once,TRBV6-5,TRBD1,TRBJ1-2,CASSYSSGQGIDGYTF,TGTGCCAGCAGTTACTCCTCAGGACAGGGTATTGATGGCTACACCTTC
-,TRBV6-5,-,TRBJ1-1,CASSVPRGADTEAFF,TGTGCCAGCAGCGTACCCCGGGGGGCGGACACTGAAGCTTTCTTT